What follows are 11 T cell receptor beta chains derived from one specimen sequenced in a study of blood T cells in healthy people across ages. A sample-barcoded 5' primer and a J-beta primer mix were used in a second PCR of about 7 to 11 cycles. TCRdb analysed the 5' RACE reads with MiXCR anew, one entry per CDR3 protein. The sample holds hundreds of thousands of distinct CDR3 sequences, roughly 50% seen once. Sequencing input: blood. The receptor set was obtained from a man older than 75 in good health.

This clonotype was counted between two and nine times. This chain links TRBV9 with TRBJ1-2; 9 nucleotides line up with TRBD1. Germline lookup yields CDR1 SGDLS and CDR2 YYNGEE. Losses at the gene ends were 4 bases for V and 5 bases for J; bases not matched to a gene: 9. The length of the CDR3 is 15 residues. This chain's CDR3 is CASSQRTGEGYGYTF. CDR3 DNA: TGTGCCAGCAGCCAAAGGACAGGGGAAGGATATGGCTACACCTTC.

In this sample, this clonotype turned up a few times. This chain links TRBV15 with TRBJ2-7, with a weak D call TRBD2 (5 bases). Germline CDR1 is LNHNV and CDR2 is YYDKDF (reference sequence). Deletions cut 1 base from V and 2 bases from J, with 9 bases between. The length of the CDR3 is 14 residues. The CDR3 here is CATSRGRTPYEQYF. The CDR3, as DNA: TGTGCCACCAGCAGAGGCAGGACTCCCTACGAGCAGTACTTC.

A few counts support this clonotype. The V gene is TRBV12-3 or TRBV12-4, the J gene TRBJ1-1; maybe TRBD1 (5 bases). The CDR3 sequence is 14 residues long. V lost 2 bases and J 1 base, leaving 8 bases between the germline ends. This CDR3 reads CASSLLQGNTEAFF. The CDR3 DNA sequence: TGTGCCAGCAGTTTACTCCAGGGGAACACTGAAGCTTTCTTT.

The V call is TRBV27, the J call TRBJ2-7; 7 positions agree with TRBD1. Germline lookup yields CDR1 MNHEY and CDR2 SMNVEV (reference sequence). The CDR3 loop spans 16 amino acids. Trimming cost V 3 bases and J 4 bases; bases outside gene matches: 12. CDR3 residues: CASSFEAEGGWYEQYF. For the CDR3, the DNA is TGTGCCAGCAGTTTTGAAGCAGAAGGGGGCTGGTACGAGCAGTACTTC.

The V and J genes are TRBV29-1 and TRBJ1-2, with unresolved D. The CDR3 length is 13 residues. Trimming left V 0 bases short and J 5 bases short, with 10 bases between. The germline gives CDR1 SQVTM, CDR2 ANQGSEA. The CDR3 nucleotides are TGCAGCGTTGAAGATCGGGTGGGGTATGGCTACACCTTC. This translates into CSVEDRVGYGYTF. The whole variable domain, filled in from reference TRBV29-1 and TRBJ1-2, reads SAVISQKPSRDICQRGTSLTIQCQVDSQVTMMFWYRQQPGQSLTLIATANQGSEATYESGFVIDKFPISRPNLTFSTLTVSNMSPEDSSIYLCSVEDRVGYGYTFGSGTRLTVV.

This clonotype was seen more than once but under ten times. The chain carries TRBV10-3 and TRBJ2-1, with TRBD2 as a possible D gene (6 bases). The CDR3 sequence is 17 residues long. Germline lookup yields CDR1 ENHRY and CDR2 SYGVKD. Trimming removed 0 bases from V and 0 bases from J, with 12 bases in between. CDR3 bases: TGTGCCATCAGTGAGTCGTTTACCGGGAGCTCCTACAATGAGCAGTTCTTC. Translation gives CAISESFTGSSYNEQFF.

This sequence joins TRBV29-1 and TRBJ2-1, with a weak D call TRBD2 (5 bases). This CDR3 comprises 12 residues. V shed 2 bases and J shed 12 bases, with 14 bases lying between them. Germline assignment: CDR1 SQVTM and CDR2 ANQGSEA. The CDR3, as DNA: TGCAGCGTTGAACGGACGGGAAATCGGCAGTTCTTC. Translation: CSVERTGNRQFF.

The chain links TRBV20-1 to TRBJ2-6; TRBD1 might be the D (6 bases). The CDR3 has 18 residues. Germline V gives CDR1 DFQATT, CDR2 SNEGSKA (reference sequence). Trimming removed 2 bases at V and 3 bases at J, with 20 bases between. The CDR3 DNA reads TGCAGTGCTAGACCACGGGGCAGGGGACCAAGTGGGGCCAACGTCCTGACTTTC. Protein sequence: CSARPRGRGPSGANVLTF.

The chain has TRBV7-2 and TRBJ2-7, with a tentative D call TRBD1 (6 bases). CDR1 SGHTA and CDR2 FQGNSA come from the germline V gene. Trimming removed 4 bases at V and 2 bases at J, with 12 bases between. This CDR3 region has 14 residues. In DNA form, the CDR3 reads TGTGCCAGCAGCTCACGGGACATTCCCTACGAGCAGTACTTC. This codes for CASSSRDIPYEQYF.

This CDR3 is CASSRQREGYEQFF. DNA of the CDR3: TGTGCCAGCAGTCGCCAGCGGGAGGGGTATGAGCAGTTCTTC. The J gene is TRBJ2-1, the V gene TRBV6-1; 10 bases map to TRBD2. V lost 5 bases to trimming and J lost 8 bases; unmatched junction nucleotides: 6. This CDR3 spans 14 amino acids. Germline-derived CDR1 and CDR2 are MNHNS and SASEGT.

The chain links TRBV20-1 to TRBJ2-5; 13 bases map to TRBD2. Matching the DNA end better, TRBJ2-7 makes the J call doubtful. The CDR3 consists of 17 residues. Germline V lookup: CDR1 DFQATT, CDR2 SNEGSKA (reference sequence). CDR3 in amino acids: CSARARTSGSLNYEQYF. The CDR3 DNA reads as TGCAGTGCTAGAGCCCGGACTAGCGGGAGTCTTAACTACGAGCAGTACTTC.